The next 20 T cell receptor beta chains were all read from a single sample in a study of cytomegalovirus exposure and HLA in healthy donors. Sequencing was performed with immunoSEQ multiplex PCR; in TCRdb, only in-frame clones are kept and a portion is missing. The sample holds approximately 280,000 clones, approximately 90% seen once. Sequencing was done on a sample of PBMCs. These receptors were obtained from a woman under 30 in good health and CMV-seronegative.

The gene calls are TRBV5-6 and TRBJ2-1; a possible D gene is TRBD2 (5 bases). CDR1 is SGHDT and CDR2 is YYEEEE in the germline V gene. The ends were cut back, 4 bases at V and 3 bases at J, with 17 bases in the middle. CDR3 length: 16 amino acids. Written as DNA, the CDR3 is TGTGCCAGCAGCCCGAGTCGGGGAGCTATCTACAATGAGCAGTTCTTC. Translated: CASSPSRGAIYNEQFF.

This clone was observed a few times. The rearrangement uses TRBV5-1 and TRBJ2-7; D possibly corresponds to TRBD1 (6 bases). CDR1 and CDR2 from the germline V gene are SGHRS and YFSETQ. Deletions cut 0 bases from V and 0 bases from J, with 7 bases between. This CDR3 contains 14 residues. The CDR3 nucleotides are TGCGCCAGCAGCTTGGCACAGGGCTCCTACGAGCAGTACTTC. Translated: CASSLAQGSYEQYF.

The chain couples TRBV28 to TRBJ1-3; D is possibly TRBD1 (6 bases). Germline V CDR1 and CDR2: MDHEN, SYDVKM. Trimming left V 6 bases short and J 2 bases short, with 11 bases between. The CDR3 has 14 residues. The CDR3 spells CASRPRTAGNTIYF. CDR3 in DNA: TGTGCCAGCAGACCAAGGACAGCTGGAAACACCATATATTTT.

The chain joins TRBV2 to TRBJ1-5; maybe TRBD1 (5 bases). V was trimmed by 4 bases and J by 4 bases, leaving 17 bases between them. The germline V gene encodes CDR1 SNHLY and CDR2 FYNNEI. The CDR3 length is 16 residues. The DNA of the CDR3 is TGTGCCAGCAGTGGGCGGGGCGGCCCTTCGAATCAGCCCCAGCATTTT. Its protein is CASSGRGGPSNQPQHF.

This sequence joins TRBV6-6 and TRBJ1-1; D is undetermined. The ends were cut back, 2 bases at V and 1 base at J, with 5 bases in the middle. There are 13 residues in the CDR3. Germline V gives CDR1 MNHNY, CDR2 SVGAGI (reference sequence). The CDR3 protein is CASSYGPNTEAFF. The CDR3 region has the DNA TGTGCCAGCAGTTACGGGCCGAACACTGAAGCTTTCTTT.

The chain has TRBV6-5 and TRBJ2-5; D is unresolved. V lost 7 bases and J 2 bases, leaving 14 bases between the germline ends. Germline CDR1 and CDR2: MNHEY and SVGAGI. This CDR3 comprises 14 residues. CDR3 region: CASTTEAEQETQYF. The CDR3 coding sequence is TGTGCCAGCACAACCGAGGCGGAACAAGAGACCCAGTACTTC.

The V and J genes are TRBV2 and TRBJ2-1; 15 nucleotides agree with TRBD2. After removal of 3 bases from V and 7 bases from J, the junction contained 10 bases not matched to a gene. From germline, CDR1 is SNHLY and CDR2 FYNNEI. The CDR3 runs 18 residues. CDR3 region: CASSETGTSGRLGNEQFF. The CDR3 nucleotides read TGTGCCAGCAGTGAGACCGGGACTAGCGGGAGGTTGGGGAATGAGCAGTTCTTC.

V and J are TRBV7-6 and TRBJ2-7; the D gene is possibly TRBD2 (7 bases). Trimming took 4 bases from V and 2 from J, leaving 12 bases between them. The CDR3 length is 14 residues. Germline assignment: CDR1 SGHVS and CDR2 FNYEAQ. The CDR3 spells CASSSRGRAYEQYF. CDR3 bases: TGTGCCAGCAGCTCAAGGGGGAGGGCCTACGAGCAGTACTTC.

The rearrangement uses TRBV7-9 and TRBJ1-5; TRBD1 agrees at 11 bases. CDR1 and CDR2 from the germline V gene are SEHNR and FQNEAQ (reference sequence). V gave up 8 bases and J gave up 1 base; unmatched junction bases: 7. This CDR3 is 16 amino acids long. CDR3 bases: TGTGCCAGCGCACTAGGGACAGGGGGGAGCAATCAGCCCCAGCATTTT. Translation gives CASALGTGGSNQPQHF.

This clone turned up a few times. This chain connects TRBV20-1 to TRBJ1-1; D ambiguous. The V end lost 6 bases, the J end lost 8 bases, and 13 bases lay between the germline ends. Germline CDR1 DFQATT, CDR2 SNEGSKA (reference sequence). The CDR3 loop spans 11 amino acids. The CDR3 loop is CSASTVKEAFF. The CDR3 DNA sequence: TGCAGTGCCAGCACAGTTAAAGAAGCTTTCTTT.

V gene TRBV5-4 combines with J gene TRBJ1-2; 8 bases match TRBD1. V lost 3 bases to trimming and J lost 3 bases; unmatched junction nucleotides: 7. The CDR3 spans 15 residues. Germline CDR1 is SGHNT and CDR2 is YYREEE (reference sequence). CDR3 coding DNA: TGTGCCAGCAGCTCCGCAGGGGGCGCCTACTATGGCTACACCTTC. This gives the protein CASSSAGGAYYGYTF.

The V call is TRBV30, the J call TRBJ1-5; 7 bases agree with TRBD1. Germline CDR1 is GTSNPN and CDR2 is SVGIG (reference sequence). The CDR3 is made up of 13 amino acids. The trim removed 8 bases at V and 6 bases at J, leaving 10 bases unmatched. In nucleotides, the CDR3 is TGTGCCGCACTGACAGGGCTGGGTCAGCCCCAGCATTTT. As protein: CAALTGLGQPQHF.

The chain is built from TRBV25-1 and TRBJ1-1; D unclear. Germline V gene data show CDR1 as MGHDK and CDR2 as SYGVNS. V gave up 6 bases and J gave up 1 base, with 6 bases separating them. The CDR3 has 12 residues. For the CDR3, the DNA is TGTGCCAGCAGGCCGGGGAACACTGAAGCTTTCTTT. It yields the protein CASRPGNTEAFF.

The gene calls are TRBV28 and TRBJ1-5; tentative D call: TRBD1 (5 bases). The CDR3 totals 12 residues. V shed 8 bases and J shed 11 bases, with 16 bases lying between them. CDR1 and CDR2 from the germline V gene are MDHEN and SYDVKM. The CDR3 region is CASEDPGGAQHF. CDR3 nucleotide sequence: TGTGCCAGCGAGGACCCCGGGGGGGCCCAGCATTTT. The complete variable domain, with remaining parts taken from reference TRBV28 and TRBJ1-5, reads DVKVTQSSRYLVKRTGEKVFLECVQDMDHENMFWYRQDPGLGLRLIYFSYDVKMKEKGDIPEGYSVSREKKERFSLILESASTNQTSMYLCASEDPGGAQHFGDGTRLSIL.

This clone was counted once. The CDR3 spells CANFCGGSYEQYF. In DNA, the CDR3 is TGTGCCAACTTTTGCGGGGGCTCCTACGAGCAGTACTTC. The V call is TRBV19, the J call TRBJ2-7, with 7 nucleotides matching TRBD2. The junction had 6 bases not matched to a gene; V was cut back by 10 bases and J by 0 bases. The CDR3 has 13 amino acids. The V gene's germline CDR1 is LNHDA and CDR2 SQIVND (reference sequence).

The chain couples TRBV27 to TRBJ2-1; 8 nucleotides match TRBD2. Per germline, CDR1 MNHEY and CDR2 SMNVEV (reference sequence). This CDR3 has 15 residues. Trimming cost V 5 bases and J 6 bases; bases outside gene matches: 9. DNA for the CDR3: TGTGCCAGCAGTAGCCCAGGACTAGCAATCAATGAGCAGTTCTTC. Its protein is CASSSPGLAINEQFF.

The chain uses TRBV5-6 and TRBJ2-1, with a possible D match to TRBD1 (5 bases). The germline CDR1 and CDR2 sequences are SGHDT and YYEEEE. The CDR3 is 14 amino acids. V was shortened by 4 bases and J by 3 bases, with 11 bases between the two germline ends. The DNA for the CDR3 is TGTGCCAGCAGCGTGGGGCAGGGCTACAATGAGCAGTTCTTC. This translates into CASSVGQGYNEQFF.

This CDR3 reads CASSYRGNTEAFF. CDR3 in DNA: TGTGCCAGCAGTTACAGGGGGAACACTGAAGCTTTCTTT. This chain joins TRBV27 and TRBJ1-1; TRBD1 matches 7 bases. With 4 bases clipped from V and 1 base from J, the junction kept 0 bases outside the gene matches. This CDR3 contains 13 residues. Germline loops: CDR1 MNHEY, CDR2 SMNVEV (reference sequence).

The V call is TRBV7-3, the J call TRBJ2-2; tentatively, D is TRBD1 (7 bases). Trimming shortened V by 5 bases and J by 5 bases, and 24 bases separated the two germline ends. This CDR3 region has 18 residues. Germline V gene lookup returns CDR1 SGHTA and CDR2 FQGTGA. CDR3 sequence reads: CASSPSPPRQGGTGELFF. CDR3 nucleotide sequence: TGTGCCAGCAGCCCATCCCCCCCGCGACAGGGAGGAACCGGGGAGCTGTTTTTT.

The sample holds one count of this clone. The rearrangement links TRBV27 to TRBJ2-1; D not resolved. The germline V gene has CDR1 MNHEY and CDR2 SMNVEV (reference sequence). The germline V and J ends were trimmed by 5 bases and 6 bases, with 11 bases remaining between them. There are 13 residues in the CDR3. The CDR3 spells CASSPVRVNEQFF. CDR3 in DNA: TGTGCCAGCAGTCCCGTTCGGGTCAATGAGCAGTTCTTC.